The present TCR beta chain was sequenced within a study of T cells in localized non-small cell lung cancer. Assay used: immunoSEQ multiplex PCR; TCRdb lists only in-frame clones, some missing. The table has roughly 40,000 clones, roughly 86% seen once. The germline V gene encodes CDR1 SGHVS and CDR2 FNYEAQ. The CDR3 is 15 residues long. V was clipped by 2 bases and J by 5 bases; unmatched bases: 5. Sample: peripheral blood, taken before any cancer treatment. J is TRBJ2-3 and V is TRBV7-6; TRBD1 matches 9 bases. This TCR came from a man aged 18 to 50 with stage I lung adenocarcinoma. CDR3 DNA: TGTGCCAGCAGCTTAAACACAGGGGGCGTAGATACGCAGTATTTT. Protein product: CASSLNTGGVDTQYF.